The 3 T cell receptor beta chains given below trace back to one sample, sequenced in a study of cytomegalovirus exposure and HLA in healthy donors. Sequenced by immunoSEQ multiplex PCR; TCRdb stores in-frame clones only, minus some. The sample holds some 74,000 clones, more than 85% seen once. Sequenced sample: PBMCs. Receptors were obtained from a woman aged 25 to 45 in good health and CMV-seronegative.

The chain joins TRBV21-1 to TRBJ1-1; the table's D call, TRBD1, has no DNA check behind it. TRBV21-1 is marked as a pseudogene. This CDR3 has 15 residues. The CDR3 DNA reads TGTGCCCCCTCGTGGAGGGGGCATAGGAACACTGAAGCTTTCTTT. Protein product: CAPSWRGHRNTEAFF.

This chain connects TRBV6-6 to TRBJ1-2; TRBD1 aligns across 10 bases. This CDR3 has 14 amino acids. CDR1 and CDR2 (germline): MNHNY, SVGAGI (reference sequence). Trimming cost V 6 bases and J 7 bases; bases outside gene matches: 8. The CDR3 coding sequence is TGTGCCAGCAGGCCCGGGACAGGGGCTGGTGGCTACACCTTC. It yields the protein CASRPGTGAGGYTF.

CDR3 amino acids: CASSSPRLAGFRADTQYF. In DNA, the CDR3 is TGTGCCAGCAGCTCACCCCGACTAGCGGGTTTTAGGGCAGATACGCAGTATTTT. The gene calls are TRBV7-2 and TRBJ2-3; 10 nucleotides align to TRBD2. V was pared by 4 bases and J by 4 bases, with 14 bases of the junction left unmatched. The CDR3 spans 18 residues. Germline V lookup: CDR1 SGHTA, CDR2 FQGNSA.